This section outlines one T cell receptor beta chain sequence together with its context. The antigen is unknown. The CDR3 is 15 residues long. The germline V gene encodes CDR1 MNHEY and CDR2 SMNVEV (reference sequence). V lost 2 bases to trimming and J lost 9 bases, with 14 bases between them. Specified treatment: roughly 11-day PBMC culture with coronavirus spike peptide pools or control peptides (ViraFEST assay). Gathering of the CD4+ T cells, from the unexposed donor, took place before the COVID-19 pandemic (2011-2018). Following culture for about ten days, CD4+ T cells were isolated by negative selection. The sample originates from a study of vaccination and CD4 T cells after COVID-19. The Oncomine TCR Beta short-read assay was applied to DNA of cultured CD4+ T cells. One entry per CDR3 protein results from TCRdb running MiXCR on the PCR reads. The table has approximately 6,700 distinct CDR3 sequences, about two fifths seen once.

The sequence derives from a human donor in good health. Sequencing was done on a sample of CD4+ T cells from blood, cultured in vitro. The chain links TRBV27 to TRBJ1-6; tentatively, D is TRBD1 (5 bases). CDR3 loop: CASSLMTAGSSPLHF. CDR3 DNA: TGTGCCAGCAGTTTAATGACAGCGGGAAGTTCACCCCTCCACTTT.